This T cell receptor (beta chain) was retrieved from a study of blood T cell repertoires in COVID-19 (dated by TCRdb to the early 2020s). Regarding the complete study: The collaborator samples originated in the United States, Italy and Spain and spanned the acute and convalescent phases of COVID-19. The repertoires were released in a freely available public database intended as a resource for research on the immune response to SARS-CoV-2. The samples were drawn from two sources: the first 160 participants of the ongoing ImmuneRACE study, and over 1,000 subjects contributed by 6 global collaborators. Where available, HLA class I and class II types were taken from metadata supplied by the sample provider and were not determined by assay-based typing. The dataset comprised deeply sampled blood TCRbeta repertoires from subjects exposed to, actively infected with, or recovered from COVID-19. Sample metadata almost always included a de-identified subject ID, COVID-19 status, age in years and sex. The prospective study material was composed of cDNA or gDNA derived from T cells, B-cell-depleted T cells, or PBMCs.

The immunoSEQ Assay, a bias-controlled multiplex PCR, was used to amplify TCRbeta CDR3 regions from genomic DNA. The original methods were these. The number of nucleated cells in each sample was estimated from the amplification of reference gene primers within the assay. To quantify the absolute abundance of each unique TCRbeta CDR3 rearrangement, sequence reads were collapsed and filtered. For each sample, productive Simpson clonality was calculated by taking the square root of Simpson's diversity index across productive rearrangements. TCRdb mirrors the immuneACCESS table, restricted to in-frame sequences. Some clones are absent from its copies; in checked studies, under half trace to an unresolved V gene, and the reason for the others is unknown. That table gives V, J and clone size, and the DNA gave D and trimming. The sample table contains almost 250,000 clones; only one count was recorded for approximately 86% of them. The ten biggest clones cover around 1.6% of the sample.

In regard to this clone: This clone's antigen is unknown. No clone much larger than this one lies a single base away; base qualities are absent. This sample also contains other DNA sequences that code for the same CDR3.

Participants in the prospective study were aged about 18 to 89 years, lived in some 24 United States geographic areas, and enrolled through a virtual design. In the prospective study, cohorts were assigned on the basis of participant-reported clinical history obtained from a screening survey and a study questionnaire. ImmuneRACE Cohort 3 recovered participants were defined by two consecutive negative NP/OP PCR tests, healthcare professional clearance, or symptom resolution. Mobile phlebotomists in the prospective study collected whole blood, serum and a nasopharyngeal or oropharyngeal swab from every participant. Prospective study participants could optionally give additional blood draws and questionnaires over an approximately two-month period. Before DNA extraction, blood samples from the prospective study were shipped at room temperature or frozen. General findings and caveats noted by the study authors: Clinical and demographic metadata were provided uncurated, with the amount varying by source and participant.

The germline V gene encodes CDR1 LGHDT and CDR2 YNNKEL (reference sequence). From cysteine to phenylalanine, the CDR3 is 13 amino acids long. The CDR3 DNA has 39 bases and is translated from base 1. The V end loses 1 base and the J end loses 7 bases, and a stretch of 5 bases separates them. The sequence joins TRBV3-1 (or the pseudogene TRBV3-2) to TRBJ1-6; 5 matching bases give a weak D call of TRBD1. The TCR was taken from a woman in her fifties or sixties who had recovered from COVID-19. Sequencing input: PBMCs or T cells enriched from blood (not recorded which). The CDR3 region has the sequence CASSQGQNSPLHF. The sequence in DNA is TGTGCCAGCAGCCAAGGACAGAATTCACCCCTCCACTTT.